This TCR beta chain was sequenced in a study of blood T cell repertoires in COVID-19. Study-level information: The origin of the acute and convalescent COVID-19 samples was the United States, Italy and Spain. T cells, B-cell-depleted T cells, or PBMCs supplied cDNA or gDNA.

With V trimmed by 3 bases and J by 5 bases, 6 bases remained unmatched. The CDR3 length is 14 residues. Germline lookup yields CDR1 LGHDT and CDR2 YNNKEL (reference sequence). In the study's own analysis: Estimation of nucleated cell counts relied on the amplification of reference gene primers. The data were produced by immunoSEQ multiplex PCR, yet TCRdb's version contains in-frame clones alone and is incomplete. The V and J calls and clone size come from that table; D and trimming were worked out from the DNA. The sample comprises 200,000 to 250,000 clones, more than 85% of which are singletons, and about 3% rests with the top ten.

Sequences were obtained from peripheral blood. This chain links TRBV3-1 (or the pseudogene TRBV3-2) with TRBJ1-1; 7 bases align to TRBD1. The receptor was derived from a man aged 60 to 75 with acute or convalescent COVID-19. In DNA form, the CDR3 reads TGTGCCAGCAGCCAGGCAGGGGGTAAGACTGAAGCTTTCTTT. This codes for CASSQAGGKTEAFF.